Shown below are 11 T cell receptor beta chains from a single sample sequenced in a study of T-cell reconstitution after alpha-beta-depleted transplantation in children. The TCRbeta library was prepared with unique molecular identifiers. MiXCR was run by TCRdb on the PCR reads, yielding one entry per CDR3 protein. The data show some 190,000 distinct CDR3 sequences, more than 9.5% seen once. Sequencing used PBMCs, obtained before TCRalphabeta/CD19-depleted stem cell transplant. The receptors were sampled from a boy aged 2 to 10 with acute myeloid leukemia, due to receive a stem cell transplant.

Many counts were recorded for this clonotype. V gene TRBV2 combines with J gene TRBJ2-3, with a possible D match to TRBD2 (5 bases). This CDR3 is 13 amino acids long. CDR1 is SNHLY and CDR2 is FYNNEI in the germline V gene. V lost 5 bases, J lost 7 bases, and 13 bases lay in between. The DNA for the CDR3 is TGTGCCAGCAGTCTCAGCACTAGAAATACGCAGTATTTT. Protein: CASSLSTRNTQYF.

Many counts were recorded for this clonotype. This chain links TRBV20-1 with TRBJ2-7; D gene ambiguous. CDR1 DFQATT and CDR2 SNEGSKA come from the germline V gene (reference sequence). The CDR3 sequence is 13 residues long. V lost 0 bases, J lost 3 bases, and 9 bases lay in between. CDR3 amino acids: CSARDNKGYEQYF. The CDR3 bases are TGCAGTGCTAGAGACAATAAGGGCTACGAGCAGTACTTC.

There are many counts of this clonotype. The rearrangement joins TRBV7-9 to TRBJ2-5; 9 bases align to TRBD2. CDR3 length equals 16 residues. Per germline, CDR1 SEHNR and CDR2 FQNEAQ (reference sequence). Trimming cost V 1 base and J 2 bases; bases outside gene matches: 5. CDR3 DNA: TGTGCCAGCAGCTTAGTTTCAGCGGGGGGACAAGAGACCCAGTACTTC. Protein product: CASSLVSAGGQETQYF.

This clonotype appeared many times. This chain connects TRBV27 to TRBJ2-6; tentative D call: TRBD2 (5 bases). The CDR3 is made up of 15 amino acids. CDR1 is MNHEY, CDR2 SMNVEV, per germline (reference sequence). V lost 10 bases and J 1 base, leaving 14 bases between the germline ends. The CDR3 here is CATSPGFSGANVLTF. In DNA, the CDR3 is TGTGCCACCAGCCCGGGGTTTTCTGGGGCCAACGTCCTGACTTTC.

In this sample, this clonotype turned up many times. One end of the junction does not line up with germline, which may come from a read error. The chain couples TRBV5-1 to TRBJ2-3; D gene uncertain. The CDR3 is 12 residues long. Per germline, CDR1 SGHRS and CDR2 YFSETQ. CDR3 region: CASSLGGDTQYF. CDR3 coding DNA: TGTGCCAGCAGCTTAGGTGGTGATACGCAGTATTTT.

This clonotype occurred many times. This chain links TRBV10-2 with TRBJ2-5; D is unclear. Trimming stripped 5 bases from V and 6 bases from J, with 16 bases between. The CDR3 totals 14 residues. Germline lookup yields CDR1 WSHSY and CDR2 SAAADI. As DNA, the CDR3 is TGCGCCAGCAGTCCGCGTCCCGGGTCCCAGACCCAGTACTTC. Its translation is CASSPRPGSQTQYF.

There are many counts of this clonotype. The CDR3 nucleotides read TGCAGTGCCCGGAGGGACCTAATAGCGGGAGGGAGGACAGATACGCAGTATTTT. Amino acids: CSARRDLIAGGRTDTQYF. The rearrangement uses TRBV20-1 and TRBJ2-3, with 11 bases identical to TRBD2. The CDR3 has 18 amino acids. Germline CDR1 is DFQATT and CDR2 is SNEGSKA (reference sequence). The J segment lost 3 bases and the V segment lost 6 bases, leaving 17 bases of the junction unmatched.

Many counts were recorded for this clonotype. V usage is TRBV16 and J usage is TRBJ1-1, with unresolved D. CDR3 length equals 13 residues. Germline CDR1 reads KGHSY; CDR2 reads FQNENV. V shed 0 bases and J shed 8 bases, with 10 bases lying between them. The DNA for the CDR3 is TGTGCCAGCAGCCAATCGGGTTTCGACGAAGCTTTCTTT. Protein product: CASSQSGFDEAFF.

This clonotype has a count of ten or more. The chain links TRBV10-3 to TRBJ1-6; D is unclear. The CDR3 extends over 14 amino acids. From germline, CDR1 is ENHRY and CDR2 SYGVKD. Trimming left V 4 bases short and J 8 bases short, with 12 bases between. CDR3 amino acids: CAISVDNGYSPLHF. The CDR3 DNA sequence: TGTGCCATCAGTGTCGACAACGGGTATTCACCCCTCCACTTT.

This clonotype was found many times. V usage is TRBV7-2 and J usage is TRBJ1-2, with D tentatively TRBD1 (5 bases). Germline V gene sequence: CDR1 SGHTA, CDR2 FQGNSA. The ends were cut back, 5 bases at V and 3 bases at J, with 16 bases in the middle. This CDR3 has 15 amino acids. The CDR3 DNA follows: TGTGCCAGCAGCCCACCGGGGGACTTTTACTATGGCTACACCTTC. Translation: CASSPPGDFYYGYTF.

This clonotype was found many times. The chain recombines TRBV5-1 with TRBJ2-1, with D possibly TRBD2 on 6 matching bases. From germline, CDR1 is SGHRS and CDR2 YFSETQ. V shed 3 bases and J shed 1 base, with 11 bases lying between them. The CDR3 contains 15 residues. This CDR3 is CASSSGLPSYNEQFF. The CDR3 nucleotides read TGCGCCAGCAGCTCAGGACTACCATCCTACAATGAGCAGTTCTTC.